Below are 6 T cell receptor beta chains sequenced from a single sample in a study of blood T cell repertoires in COVID-19. The table came from immunoSEQ multiplex PCR; TCRdb's copy has only in-frame clones and leaves some out. The sample contains over 200,000 clones, roughly 88% of which appear only once. Sequenced: PBMCs or T cells enriched from blood (not recorded which). The origin of the receptors is a woman in her thirties who had been exposed to COVID-19.

The chain carries TRBV5-4 and TRBJ2-5; 8 nucleotides agree with TRBD1. Losses at the gene ends were 4 bases for V and 0 bases for J; bases not matched to a gene: 8. The CDR3 covers 16 residues. Per the germline V gene, CDR1 is SGHNT and CDR2 is YYREEE (reference sequence). CDR3 nucleotide sequence: TGTGCCAGCAGCCGCCGGACAGGGCCTAACCAAGAGACCCAGTACTTC. Encoded protein: CASSRRTGPNQETQYF.

Only one count was recorded for this clone. The rearrangement links TRBV7-9 to TRBJ1-2; no clear D gene. The CDR3 is made up of 13 amino acids. Trimming shortened V by 8 bases and J by 8 bases, and 18 bases separated the two germline ends. Germline CDR1 and CDR2: SEHNR and FQNEAQ (reference sequence). The CDR3 DNA follows: TGTGCCAGCGGGAGGTCGTCGGTAAGCGGCTACACCTTC. Residues: CASGRSSVSGYTF. Full variable domain (outside the CDR3, taken from reference TRBV7-9 and TRBJ1-2): DTGVSQNPRHKITKRGQNVTFRCDPISEHNRLYWYRQTLGQGPEFLTYFQNEAQLEKSRLLSDRFSAERPKGSFSTLEIQRTEQGDSAMYLCASGRSSVSGYTFGSGTRLTVV.

This chain uses TRBV9 with TRBJ2-5; 8 bases map to TRBD1. CDR3 length: 15 amino acids. The germline V gene has CDR1 SGDLS and CDR2 YYNGEE. With 0 bases clipped from V and 3 bases from J, the junction kept 4 bases outside the gene matches. CDR3: CASSVVATGEETQYF. CDR3 in DNA: TGTGCCAGCAGCGTAGTTGCGACAGGGGAAGAGACCCAGTACTTC.

The chain joins TRBV4-1 to TRBJ1-5; the D gene is possibly TRBD1 (6 bases). This CDR3 comprises 15 residues. With 2 bases removed from V and 4 bases from J, the gap between germline ends came to 12 bases. Germline loops: CDR1 MGHRA, CDR2 YSYEKL. The CDR3 sequence: CASSQSDRSNQPQHF. The CDR3 DNA sequence: TGCGCCAGCAGCCAATCCGACAGGTCAAATCAGCCCCAGCATTTT.

This sequence joins TRBV30 and TRBJ2-2, with D perhaps TRBD2 (6 bases). Trimming removed 5 bases from V and 3 bases from J, with 19 bases in between. The CDR3 has 16 residues. The germline gives CDR1 GTSNPN, CDR2 SVGIG (reference sequence). For the CDR3, the DNA is TGTGCCTGGGGGGGGATCGGGAGATGGGACACCGGGGAGCTGTTTTTT. This gives the protein CAWGGIGRWDTGELFF.

The chain carries TRBV4-1 and TRBJ2-7; TRBD1 matches 7 bases. This CDR3 contains 14 residues. V lost 2 bases and J lost 2; bases outside the gene matches: 3. CDR1 is MGHRA and CDR2 is YSYEKL in the germline V gene. CDR3 nucleotide sequence: TGCGCCAGCAGCCAACAAGGGGGCGCCTACGAGCAGTACTTC. This translates into CASSQQGGAYEQYF.